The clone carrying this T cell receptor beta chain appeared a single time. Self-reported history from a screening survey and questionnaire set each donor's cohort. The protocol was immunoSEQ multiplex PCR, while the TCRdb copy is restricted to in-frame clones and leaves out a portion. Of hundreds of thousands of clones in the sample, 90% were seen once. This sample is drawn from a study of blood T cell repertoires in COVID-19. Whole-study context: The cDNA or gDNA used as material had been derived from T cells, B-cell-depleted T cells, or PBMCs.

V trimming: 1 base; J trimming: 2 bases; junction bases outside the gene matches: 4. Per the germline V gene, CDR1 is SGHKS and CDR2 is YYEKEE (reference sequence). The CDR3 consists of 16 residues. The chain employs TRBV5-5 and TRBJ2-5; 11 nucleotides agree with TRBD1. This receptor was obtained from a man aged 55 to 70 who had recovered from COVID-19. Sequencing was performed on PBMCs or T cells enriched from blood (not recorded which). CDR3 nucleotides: TGTGCCAGCAGCTTGTGGGACAGGGGGACGCAAGAGACCCAGTACTTC. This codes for CASSLWDRGTQETQYF.